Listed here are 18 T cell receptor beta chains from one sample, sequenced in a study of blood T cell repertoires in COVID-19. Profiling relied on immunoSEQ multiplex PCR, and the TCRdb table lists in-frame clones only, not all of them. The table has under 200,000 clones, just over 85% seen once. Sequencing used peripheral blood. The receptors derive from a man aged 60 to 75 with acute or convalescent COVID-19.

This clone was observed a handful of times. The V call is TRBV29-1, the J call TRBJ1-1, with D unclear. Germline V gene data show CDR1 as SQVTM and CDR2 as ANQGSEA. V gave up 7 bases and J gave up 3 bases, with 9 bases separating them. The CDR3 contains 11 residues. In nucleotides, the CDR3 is TGCAGCGGGGAGGTAGACACTGAAGCTTTCTTT. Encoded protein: CSGEVDTEAFF.

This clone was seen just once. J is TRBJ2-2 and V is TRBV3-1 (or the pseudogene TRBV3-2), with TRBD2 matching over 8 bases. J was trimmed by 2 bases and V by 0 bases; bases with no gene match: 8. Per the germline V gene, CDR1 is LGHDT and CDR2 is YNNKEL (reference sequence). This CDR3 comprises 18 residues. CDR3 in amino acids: CASSQDQGLAGNTGELFF. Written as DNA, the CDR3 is TGTGCCAGCAGCCAAGATCAAGGGCTAGCGGGCAACACCGGGGAGCTGTTTTTT.

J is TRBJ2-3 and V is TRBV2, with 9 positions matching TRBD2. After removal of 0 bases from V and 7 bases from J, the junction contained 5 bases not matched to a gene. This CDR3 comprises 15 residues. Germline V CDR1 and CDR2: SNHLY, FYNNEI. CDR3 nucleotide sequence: TGTGCCAGCAGTGAAGCTAGCGGGAGCCCCCATACGCAGTATTTT. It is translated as CASSEASGSPHTQYF.

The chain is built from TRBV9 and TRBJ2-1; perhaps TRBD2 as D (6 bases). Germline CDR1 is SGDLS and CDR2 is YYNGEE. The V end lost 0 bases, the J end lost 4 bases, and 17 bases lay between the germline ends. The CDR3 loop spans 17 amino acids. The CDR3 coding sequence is TGTGCCAGCAGCGTAGAGAACGGGAGATCGAGTTACAATGAGCAGTTCTTC. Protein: CASSVENGRSSYNEQFF.

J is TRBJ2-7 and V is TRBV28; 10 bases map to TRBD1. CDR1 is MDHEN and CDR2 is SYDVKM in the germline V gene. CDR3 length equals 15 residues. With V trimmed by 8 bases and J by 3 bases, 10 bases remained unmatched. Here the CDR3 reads CASATPGTGVYEQYF. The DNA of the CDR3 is TGTGCCAGCGCAACTCCCGGGACAGGGGTCTACGAGCAGTACTTC.

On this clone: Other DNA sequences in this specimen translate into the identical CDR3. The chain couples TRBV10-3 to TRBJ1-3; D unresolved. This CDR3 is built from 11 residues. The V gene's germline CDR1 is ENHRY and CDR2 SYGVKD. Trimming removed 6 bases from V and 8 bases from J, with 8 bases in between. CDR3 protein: CAIRSGDTIYF. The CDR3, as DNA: TGTGCCATCAGAAGCGGCGACACCATATATTTT.

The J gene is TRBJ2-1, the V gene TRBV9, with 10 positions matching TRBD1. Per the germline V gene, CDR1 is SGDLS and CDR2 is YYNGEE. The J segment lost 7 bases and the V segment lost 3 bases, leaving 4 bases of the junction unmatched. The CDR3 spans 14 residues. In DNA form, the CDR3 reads TGTGCCAGCAGCGAGGGACAGGGGTCGAATGAGCAGTTCTTC. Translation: CASSEGQGSNEQFF.

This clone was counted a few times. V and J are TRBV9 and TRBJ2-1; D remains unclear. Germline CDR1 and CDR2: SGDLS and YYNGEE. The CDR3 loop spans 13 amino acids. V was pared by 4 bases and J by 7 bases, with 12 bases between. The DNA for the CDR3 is TGTGCCAGCAGCCCCCAGTCCCGAAATGAGCAGTTCTTC. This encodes CASSPQSRNEQFF.

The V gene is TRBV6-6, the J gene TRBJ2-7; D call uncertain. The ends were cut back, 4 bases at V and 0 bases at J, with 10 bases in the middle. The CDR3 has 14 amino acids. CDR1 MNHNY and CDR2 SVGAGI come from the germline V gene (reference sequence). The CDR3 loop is CASSSETTSYEQYF. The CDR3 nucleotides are TGTGCCAGCAGTTCTGAGACAACCTCCTACGAGCAGTACTTC.

CDR3 DNA: TGTGCCAGCAGTCCCATGCCGCCAGGGGATGGGTCCCGCGAGCCCCAGCATTTT. This gives the protein CASSPMPPGDGSREPQHF. This chain joins TRBV7-9 and TRBJ1-5, with D possibly being TRBD1 (6 bases). Per germline, CDR1 SEHNR and CDR2 FQNEAQ (reference sequence). The CDR3 spans 18 residues. The germline V and J ends were trimmed by 6 bases and 8 bases, with 29 bases remaining between them.

CDR3 sequence: CASSPYRGGNQPQHF. DNA of the CDR3: TGTGCCAGCAGTCCCTACCGGGGAGGCAATCAGCCCCAGCATTTT. The chain combines TRBV28 with TRBJ1-5; D remains unclear. Germline loops: CDR1 MDHEN, CDR2 SYDVKM. Between the trimmed V and J ends, which lost 5 bases and 2 bases, there was a span of 13 bases. CDR3 length: 15 amino acids.

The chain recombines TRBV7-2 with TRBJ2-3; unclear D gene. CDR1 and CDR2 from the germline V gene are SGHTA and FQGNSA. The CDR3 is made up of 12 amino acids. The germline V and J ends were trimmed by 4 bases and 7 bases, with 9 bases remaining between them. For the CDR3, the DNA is TGTGCCAGCAGCTCGAGTCCCAATACGCAGTATTTT. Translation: CASSSSPNTQYF.

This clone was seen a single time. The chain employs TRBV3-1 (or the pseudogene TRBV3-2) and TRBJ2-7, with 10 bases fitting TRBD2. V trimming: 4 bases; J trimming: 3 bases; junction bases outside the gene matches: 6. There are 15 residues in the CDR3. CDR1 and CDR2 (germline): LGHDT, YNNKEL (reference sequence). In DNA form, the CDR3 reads TGTGCCAGCAGCCTACTAGCGGGACGAATCTACGAGCAGTACTTC. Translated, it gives CASSLLAGRIYEQYF.

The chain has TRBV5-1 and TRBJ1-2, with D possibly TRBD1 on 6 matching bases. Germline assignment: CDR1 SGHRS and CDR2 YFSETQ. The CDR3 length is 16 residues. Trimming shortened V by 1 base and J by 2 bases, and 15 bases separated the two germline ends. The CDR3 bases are TGCGCCAGCAGCTTGTTACAGGGTGAAGGAAACTATGGCTACACCTTC. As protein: CASSLLQGEGNYGYTF.

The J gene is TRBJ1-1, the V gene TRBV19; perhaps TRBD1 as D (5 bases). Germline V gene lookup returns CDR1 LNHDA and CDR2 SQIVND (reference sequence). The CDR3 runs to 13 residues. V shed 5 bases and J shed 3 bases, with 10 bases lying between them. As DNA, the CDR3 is TGTGCCAGTAGTCCACGGACATACACTGAAGCTTTCTTT. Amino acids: CASSPRTYTEAFF.

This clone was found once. The CDR3 reads CASSSGSEDNEQFF. The CDR3 DNA reads TGTGCCAGCTCTAGCGGGAGTGAGGACAATGAGCAGTTCTTC. This chain uses TRBV28 with TRBJ2-1; 10 nucleotides match TRBD2. Trimming cost V 8 bases and J 5 bases; bases outside gene matches: 6. Germline V gene sequence: CDR1 MDHEN, CDR2 SYDVKM. This CDR3 has 14 residues.

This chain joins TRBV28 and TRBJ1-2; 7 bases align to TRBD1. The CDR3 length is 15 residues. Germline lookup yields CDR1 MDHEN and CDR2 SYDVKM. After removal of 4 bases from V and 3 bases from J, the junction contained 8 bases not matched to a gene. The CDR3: CASSSRTGNDYGYTF. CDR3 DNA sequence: TGTGCCAGCAGTTCCAGGACAGGCAATGACTATGGCTACACCTTC.

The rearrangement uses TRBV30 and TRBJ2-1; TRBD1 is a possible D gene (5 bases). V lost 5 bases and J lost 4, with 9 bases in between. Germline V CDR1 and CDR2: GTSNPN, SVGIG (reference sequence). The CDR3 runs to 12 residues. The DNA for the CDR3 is TGTGCCTGGCGTCAGGGTTACAATGAGCAGTTCTTC. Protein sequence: CAWRQGYNEQFF.